Listed below are T cell receptor beta chains from one sample, sequenced in a study of CD8 T cells in ankylosing spondylitis. TCRdb fed the 5' RACE reads into MiXCR, producing one record per CDR3 protein. Among about 200,000 distinct CDR3 sequences listed, around 24% were seen once. The sequenced sample was blood, either unsorted or a sorted T cell fraction (not recorded which). The receptors shown here come from a male donor with ankylosing spondylitis or in good health (not recorded which). Both conserved end residues are part of each CDR3. The order of the fields is D gene, clone size, V gene, J gene, CDR3 protein, CDR3 DNA. D genes are given only for firm matches. Not every row has a clone size; where given, it reads once, few, many or a size class.

d_gene: NA
abundance: many
v_gene: TRBV20-1
j_gene: TRBJ1-2
CDR3aa: CSAGEVSAANYGYTF
CDR3nt: TGCAGTGCCGGAGAGGTATCGGCAGCTAACTATGGCTACACCTTC

d_gene: NA
abundance: NA
v_gene: TRBV3-1
j_gene: TRBJ1-5
CDR3aa: CASSQVPGPQHF
CDR3nt: TGTGCCAGCAGCCAAGTCCCCGGGCCCCAGCATTTT

d_gene: NA
abundance: many
v_gene: TRBV12-3/TRBV12-4
j_gene: TRBJ2-3
CDR3aa: CASRPGSYTDTQYF
CDR3nt: TGTGCCAGCAGACCGGGGTCCTACACAGATACGCAGTATTTT

d_gene: TRBD2
abundance: many
v_gene: TRBV10-3
j_gene: TRBJ2-3
CDR3aa: CAISESTGGSTDTQYF
CDR3nt: TGTGCCATCAGTGAGTCAACGGGAGGAAGCACAGATACGCAGTATTTT

d_gene: TRBD2
abundance: NA
v_gene: TRBV12-3/TRBV12-4
j_gene: TRBJ2-1
CDR3aa: CASTRLATYNEQFF
CDR3nt: TGTGCCAGCACCCGACTAGCGACATACAATGAGCAGTTCTTC

d_gene: TRBD2
abundance: many
v_gene: TRBV4-1
j_gene: TRBJ2-2
CDR3aa: CASSPLAGGLTGELFF
CDR3nt: TGCGCCAGCAGCCCGCTAGCGGGTGGTCTTACCGGGGAGCTGTTTTTT

d_gene: NA
abundance: many
v_gene: TRBV5-1
j_gene: TRBJ2-7
CDR3aa: CASSHPEQYF
CDR3nt: TGCGCCAGCAGCCATCCGGAGCAGTACTTC

d_gene: TRBD2
abundance: many
v_gene: TRBV25-1
j_gene: TRBJ2-1
CDR3aa: CASSEPGGLNEQFF
CDR3nt: TGTGCCAGCAGTGAACCGGGAGGACTAAATGAGCAGTTCTTC

d_gene: NA
abundance: NA
v_gene: TRBV7-3
j_gene: TRBJ2-6
CDR3aa: CASSLSAGANVLTF
CDR3nt: TGTGCCAGCAGCTTAAGCGCTGGGGCCAACGTCCTGACTTTC

d_gene: TRBD1
abundance: few
v_gene: TRBV12-3/TRBV12-4
j_gene: TRBJ2-5
CDR3aa: CASSGDRAETQYF
CDR3nt: TGTGCCAGCAGTGGGGACAGGGCAGAGACCCAGTACTTC

d_gene: NA
abundance: few
v_gene: TRBV20-1
j_gene: TRBJ2-1
CDR3aa: CSARSLIYNEQFF
CDR3nt: TGCAGTGCCCGGAGCCTCATCTACAATGAGCAGTTCTTC

d_gene: NA
abundance: NA
v_gene: TRBV5-5
j_gene: TRBJ2-1
CDR3aa: CASSLATTPGGEQFF
CDR3nt: TGTGCCAGCAGCTTGGCGACAACCCCTGGGGGTGAGCAGTTCTTC

d_gene: TRBD1
abundance: few
v_gene: TRBV5-1
j_gene: TRBJ2-5
CDR3aa: CASSFGTAQETQYF
CDR3nt: TGCGCCAGCAGCTTCGGGACAGCACAAGAGACCCAGTACTTC

d_gene: NA
abundance: once
v_gene: TRBV11-2
j_gene: TRBJ2-1
CDR3aa: CASSSRPALQISYNEQFF
CDR3nt: TGTGCCAGCAGCTCCCGTCCCGCACTACAGATCTCCTACAATGAGCAGTTCTTC

d_gene: TRBD2
abundance: many
v_gene: TRBV24-1
j_gene: TRBJ2-5
CDR3aa: CATSAFGGGETQYF
CDR3nt: TGTGCCACCAGTGCCTTTGGGGGGGGAGAGACCCAGTACTTC

d_gene: NA
abundance: NA
v_gene: TRBV12-3/TRBV12-4
j_gene: TRBJ2-7
CDR3aa: CASRAVGSSYEQYF
CDR3nt: TGTGCCAGCAGGGCGGTCGGGAGCTCCTACGAGCAGTACTTC

d_gene: NA
abundance: NA
v_gene: TRBV12-3/TRBV12-4
j_gene: TRBJ1-5
CDR3aa: CASSFEGTQPQHF
CDR3nt: TGTGCCAGCAGTTTCGAGGGGACCCAGCCCCAGCATTTT

d_gene: NA
abundance: few
v_gene: TRBV25-1
j_gene: TRBJ2-7
CDR3aa: CASSRQGGGYEQYF
CDR3nt: TGTGCCAGCAGTCGTCAAGGGGGGGGCTACGAGCAGTACTTC

d_gene: NA
abundance: NA
v_gene: TRBV5-1
j_gene: TRBJ2-3
CDR3aa: CASSTDPGRSTQYF
CDR3nt: TGCGCCAGCAGCACGGACCCAGGCCGAAGTACGCAGTATTTT

d_gene: NA
abundance: few
v_gene: TRBV12-3/TRBV12-4
j_gene: TRBJ2-7
CDR3aa: CASSLRVGFYEQYF
CDR3nt: TGTGCCAGCAGTTTAAGGGTAGGGTTCTACGAGCAGTACTTC

d_gene: TRBD1
abundance: many
v_gene: TRBV29-1
j_gene: TRBJ1-1
CDR3aa: CSKLKGATEAFF
CDR3nt: TGCAGCAAACTAAAGGGGGCCACTGAAGCTTTCTTT

d_gene: TRBD2
abundance: few
v_gene: TRBV7-2
j_gene: TRBJ2-1
CDR3aa: CASSLGGGRTIGLFF
CDR3nt: TGTGCCAGCAGCTTAGGCGGCGGGAGGACGATTGGACTGTTCTTC

d_gene: NA
abundance: NA
v_gene: TRBV6-5
j_gene: TRBJ2-7
CDR3aa: CASSYFGGYERQYF
CDR3nt: TGTGCCAGCAGTTACTTTGGGGGTTACGAGCGGCAGTACTTC

d_gene: NA
abundance: few
v_gene: TRBV7-2
j_gene: TRBJ2-5
CDR3aa: CASSPGKLMRETQYF
CDR3nt: TGTGCCAGCAGCCCGGGTAAACTGATGCGGGAGACCCAGTACTTC

d_gene: NA
abundance: many
v_gene: TRBV7-6
j_gene: TRBJ2-7
CDR3aa: CASSLGQDGSYEQYF
CDR3nt: TGTGCCAGCAGCTTAGGACAGGATGGGTCCTACGAGCAGTACTTC

d_gene: NA
abundance: NA
v_gene: TRBV12-3/TRBV12-4
j_gene: TRBJ2-3
CDR3aa: CASTTGTDTQYF
CDR3nt: TGTGCCAGCACCACGGGCACAGATACGCAGTATTTT

d_gene: TRBD1
abundance: few
v_gene: TRBV29-1
j_gene: TRBJ2-5
CDR3aa: CSVGGDRDQETQYF
CDR3nt: TGCAGCGTTGGTGGGGACAGGGACCAAGAGACCCAGTACTTC

d_gene: NA
abundance: once
v_gene: TRBV5-1
j_gene: TRBJ2-1
CDR3aa: CASSLSASWAEQFF
CDR3nt: TGCGCCAGCAGCTTGTCTGCTAGCTGGGCTGAGCAGTTCTTC

d_gene: TRBD2
abundance: many
v_gene: TRBV4-2
j_gene: TRBJ2-7
CDR3aa: CASSQEWVAEMRGEQYF
CDR3nt: TGTGCCAGCAGCCAAGAATGGGTAGCGGAAATGCGGGGGGAGCAGTACTTC

d_gene: NA
abundance: NA
v_gene: TRBV29-1
j_gene: TRBJ2-5
CDR3aa: CSVQGAGETQYF
CDR3nt: TGCAGCGTGCAAGGGGCCGGTGAGACCCAGTACTTC

d_gene: NA
abundance: many
v_gene: TRBV29-1
j_gene: TRBJ1-4
CDR3aa: CSVLGGNEKLFF
CDR3nt: TGCAGCGTGTTGGGGGGCAATGAAAAACTGTTTTTT

d_gene: NA
abundance: NA
v_gene: TRBV4-2
j_gene: TRBJ1-3
CDR3aa: CASAGGEPGNTIYF
CDR3nt: TGTGCCAGCGCCGGAGGTGAGCCCGGAAACACCATATATTTT

d_gene: NA
abundance: NA
v_gene: TRBV20-1
j_gene: TRBJ2-7
CDR3aa: CSASRGTVGEQYF
CDR3nt: TGCAGTGCTAGCAGGGGAACAGTGGGCGAGCAGTACTTC

d_gene: NA
abundance: NA
v_gene: TRBV18
j_gene: TRBJ2-5
CDR3aa: CASSPPGGVQETQYF
CDR3nt: TGTGCCAGCTCACCACCGGGGGGCGTCCAGGAGACCCAGTACTTC

d_gene: NA
abundance: many
v_gene: TRBV6-1
j_gene: TRBJ1-5
CDR3aa: CASSEGSLGNQPQHF
CDR3nt: TGTGCCAGCAGTGAAGGCAGCCTGGGAAATCAGCCCCAGCATTTT

d_gene: NA
abundance: many
v_gene: TRBV20-1
j_gene: TRBJ2-5
CDR3aa: CSARDGTKETQYF
CDR3nt: TGCAGTGCTAGGGACGGAACCAAGGAGACCCAGTACTTC

d_gene: TRBD2
abundance: NA
v_gene: TRBV10-3
j_gene: TRBJ2-7
CDR3aa: CAISVGTSGYEQYF
CDR3nt: TGTGCCATCAGTGTGGGGACTAGCGGCTACGAGCAGTACTTC

d_gene: TRBD2
abundance: many
v_gene: TRBV10-3
j_gene: TRBJ2-3
CDR3aa: CAISEGLAGSTDTQYF
CDR3nt: TGTGCCATCAGTGAGGGACTAGCGGGTAGCACAGATACGCAGTATTTT

d_gene: TRBD1
abundance: few
v_gene: TRBV29-1
j_gene: TRBJ2-3
CDR3aa: CSVGQARATDTQYF
CDR3nt: TGCAGCGTCGGACAGGCCCGGGCTACAGATACGCAGTATTTT

d_gene: NA
abundance: NA
v_gene: TRBV5-6
j_gene: TRBJ2-1
CDR3aa: CASSSGDSRYKKQFF
CDR3nt: TGTGCCAGCAGCTCGGGGGACAGCCGGTACAAGAAGCAGTTCTTC

d_gene: NA
abundance: NA
v_gene: TRBV7-2
j_gene: TRBJ2-7
CDR3aa: CASSLERQGQGEQYF
CDR3nt: TGTGCCAGCAGCTTAGAGAGGCAGGGGCAAGGCGAGCAGTACTTC

d_gene: TRBD1
abundance: many
v_gene: TRBV6-5
j_gene: TRBJ1-6
CDR3aa: CASSYSAGTGYTSPLHF
CDR3nt: TGTGCCAGCAGTTACTCGGCTGGGACAGGGTATACTTCACCCCTCCACTTT

d_gene: TRBD2
abundance: few
v_gene: TRBV5-1
j_gene: TRBJ2-1
CDR3aa: CASSLQPGLGPNEQFF
CDR3nt: TGCGCCAGCAGCTTGCAACCGGGACTAGGTCCCAATGAGCAGTTCTTC

d_gene: TRBD1
abundance: few
v_gene: TRBV12-3/TRBV12-4
j_gene: TRBJ2-7
CDR3aa: CASSGQGGPYEQYF
CDR3nt: TGTGCCAGCAGTGGACAGGGTGGCCCATACGAGCAGTACTTC

d_gene: NA
abundance: few
v_gene: TRBV29-1
j_gene: TRBJ2-2
CDR3aa: CSISPRTDTLTGELFF
CDR3nt: TGCAGCATATCCCCCCGGACAGACACCTTAACCGGGGAGCTGTTTTTT

d_gene: NA
abundance: many
v_gene: TRBV9
j_gene: TRBJ2-2
CDR3aa: CASSVTSASPTGELFF
CDR3nt: TGTGCCAGCAGCGTTACATCGGCTAGCCCCACCGGGGAGCTGTTTTTT

d_gene: NA
abundance: many
v_gene: TRBV7-3
j_gene: TRBJ2-1
CDR3aa: CASSLKGVNEQFF
CDR3nt: TGTGCCAGCAGCTTAAAAGGGGTTAATGAGCAGTTCTTC

d_gene: NA
abundance: many
v_gene: TRBV20-1
j_gene: TRBJ1-5
CDR3aa: CSARDTSNQPQHF
CDR3nt: TGCAGTGCTAGAGATACCAGCAATCAGCCCCAGCATTTT

d_gene: NA
abundance: NA
v_gene: TRBV5-1
j_gene: TRBJ2-2
CDR3aa: CASSPTSTNTGELFF
CDR3nt: TGCGCCAGCAGCCCGACCTCCACGAACACCGGGGAGCTGTTTTTT

d_gene: NA
abundance: few
v_gene: TRBV12-3/TRBV12-4
j_gene: TRBJ2-5
CDR3aa: CASNLDLETQYF
CDR3nt: TGTGCCAGCAACTTAGATTTGGAGACCCAGTACTTC

d_gene: TRBD2
abundance: NA
v_gene: TRBV12-3/TRBV12-4
j_gene: TRBJ2-2
CDR3aa: CASFTAGLARLFF
CDR3nt: TGTGCCAGCTTCACAGCCGGACTAGCGCGGCTGTTTTTT

d_gene: NA
abundance: many
v_gene: TRBV20-1
j_gene: TRBJ1-1
CDR3aa: CSARDGVSEAFF
CDR3nt: TGCAGTGCTAGAGACGGGGTCAGTGAAGCTTTCTTT

d_gene: TRBD2
abundance: NA
v_gene: TRBV5-1
j_gene: TRBJ2-1
CDR3aa: CASSLREGLSNEQFF
CDR3nt: TGCGCCAGCAGCTTACGGGAGGGTTTAAGCAATGAGCAGTTCTTC

d_gene: NA
abundance: many
v_gene: TRBV7-9
j_gene: TRBJ2-1
CDR3aa: CASSLGASSYNEQFF
CDR3nt: TGTGCCAGCAGCTTGGGGGCGAGCTCCTACAATGAGCAGTTCTTC

d_gene: NA
abundance: many
v_gene: TRBV12-3/TRBV12-4
j_gene: TRBJ2-7
CDR3aa: CASSSDYSYEQYF
CDR3nt: TGTGCCAGCAGTTCGGACTATTCCTACGAGCAGTACTTC

d_gene: TRBD1
abundance: many
v_gene: TRBV27
j_gene: TRBJ1-2
CDR3aa: CASSLRTGLNGYTF
CDR3nt: TGTGCCAGCAGTCTCCGGACAGGGCTCAATGGCTACACCTTC

d_gene: TRBD1
abundance: many
v_gene: TRBV5-1
j_gene: TRBJ1-1
CDR3aa: CASSLAPSDRGYTEAFF
CDR3nt: TGCGCCAGCAGCTTGGCCCCGTCGGACAGGGGGTATACTGAAGCTTTCTTT

d_gene: NA
abundance: NA
v_gene: TRBV5-1
j_gene: TRBJ2-1
CDR3aa: CASSLAAGNNEQFF
CDR3nt: TGCGCCAGCAGCTTGGCCGCAGGGAACAATGAGCAGTTCTTC

d_gene: NA
abundance: many
v_gene: TRBV15
j_gene: TRBJ1-6
CDR3aa: CATSRDPYNSPLHF
CDR3nt: TGTGCCACCAGCAGAGATCCCTATAATTCACCCCTCCACTTT